This T cell receptor (beta chain) emerged from a study of T cell clones after liver transplantation (dated by TCRdb to about 2019). Context from the whole study: The samples were obtained from ITN030ST, a randomized trial that attempted immunosuppression withdrawal within 2 years after liver transplantation. Of the eight recipients, a few were HCV-positive, while the remaining recipients had been transplanted for non-autoimmune, non-viral indications. Tolerance meant complete immunosuppression withdrawal for at least one year without liver enzymes rising beyond twice the upper limit of normal. Blood samples were collected pre-transplant, pre-randomization before withdrawal, and post-randomization after either complete withdrawal or failed withdrawal. Third party-reactive TCRbeta sequences from pre-transplant MLRs were also identified as an antigen-independent comparator for donor-reactive sequences. The study cohort included 8 liver transplant recipients, of whom 3 were classified as tolerant and 5 as non-tolerant. Donor-reactive T cell clones were identified by TCRbeta sequencing following a pre-transplant mixed lymphocyte reaction and were subsequently tracked in post-transplant blood. Until randomization at 12-24 months post-transplant, subjects were given standard immunosuppression, with no induction therapy.

Frozen genomic DNA underwent high-throughput TCRbeta CDR3 sequencing by immunoSEQ, including PCR amplification, mapping, bias correction and internal controls. As for the authors' bioinformatics: Only productive rearrangements were retained, and each unique TCRbeta sequence was defined by its CDR3 nucleotide sequence together with its V and J gene. Donor-reactive sequences required at least 5-fold expansion in CFSE-low cells versus unstimulated pre-transplant cells and at least 0.01% frequency. To ensure at least 90% detection power, minimum frequency thresholds were set for each subject based on that subject's lowest-template unstimulated sample. Repertoire turnover was measured by Jensen-Shannon divergence between the top 1000 TCRbeta sequences post- and pre-transplant. Two-sided Fisher's exact tests were used to test for changes in how often donor-reactive sequences were detected. TCRdb took over this immuneACCESS table, retaining in-frame rearrangements with V and J assigned. Such tables are incomplete; in checked studies, under half of the missing clones stem from an unresolved V gene, and the remainder is unexplained. V and J calls and clone size follow that table, whereas D and trimming were derived from the DNA. The table for this sample lists 90,000 to 120,000 clones; 82% of them were counted only once. 0.99% of the sample is held by the ten biggest clonotypes.

Per the publication, the time point label means: pre-transplant. Thawed unstimulated PBMCs were stained for CD3, CD4 and CD8 and FACS-sorted into CD3+CD4+ and CD3+CD8+ populations. Each of the 8 studied subjects was randomized to immunosuppression withdrawal. The Qiagen DNeasy Blood and Tissue Kit was used for genomic DNA isolation. Taken from cysteine to phenylalanine, the CDR3 has 16 residues. CDR3 DNA only is kept here, 48 bases in frame from base 1. In the germline V gene, CDR1 corresponds to MDHEN and CDR2 to SYDVKM. Deletion took 2 bases off V and 1 base off J, with a span of 14 bases between the germline ends. Broad study findings and their caveats: Because of small, heterogeneous patient numbers and non-standardized post-transplant time points, the conclusions were only preliminary. In two subjects, low numbers of available donor cells limited the measurable donor-reactive repertoire. In most of the 8 subjects, circulating donor-reactive CD4 TCRbeta sequences decreased significantly after transplant, regardless of tolerance or HCV status. Without allograft tissue specimens, donor-reactive T cells may have migrated into the graft rather than being deleted. When repertoire turnover was taken into account, detection of donor-reactive sequences was significantly reduced in 7 of 8 subjects for CD4 and in 8 of 8 subjects for CD8. Donor-reactive sequences decreased more than third party-reactive sequences, which suggests partial antigen-specific deletion that was not related to withdrawal success.

For this clone: It lacks a known antigen. Per-base quality was not reported, and no clone a single base away is much larger than it.

Material: CD4+ T cells from blood, obtained before liver transplant. The clonotype originates from a human donor who received a liver transplant. The sequence joins TRBV28 to TRBJ1-1; perhaps TRBD1 is the D gene, with 6 bases matching. The CDR3 loop reads CASSLRGRGPNTEAFF. The DNA reads as follows: TGTGCCAGCAGTTTAAGAGGCAGGGGCCCGAACACTGAAGCTTTCTTT.